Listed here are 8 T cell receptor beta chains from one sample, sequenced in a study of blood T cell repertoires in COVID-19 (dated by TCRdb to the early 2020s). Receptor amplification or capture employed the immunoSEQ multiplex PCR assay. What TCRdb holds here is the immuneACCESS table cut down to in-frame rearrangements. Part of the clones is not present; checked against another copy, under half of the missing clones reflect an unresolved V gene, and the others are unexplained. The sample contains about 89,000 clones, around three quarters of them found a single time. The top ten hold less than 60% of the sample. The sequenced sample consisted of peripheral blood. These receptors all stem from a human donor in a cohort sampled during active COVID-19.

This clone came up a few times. In DNA, the CDR3 is TGCGCCAGCAGCCTAGCGGGAGCATCCAATGAGCAGTTCTTC. Amino acid sequence: CASSLAGASNEQFF. This chain links TRBV4-3 with TRBJ2-1; 9 bases align to TRBD2. The germline V gene has CDR1 LGHNA and CDR2 YSLEER. V lost 4 bases and J lost 6; bases outside the gene matches: 4. This CDR3 contains 14 residues.

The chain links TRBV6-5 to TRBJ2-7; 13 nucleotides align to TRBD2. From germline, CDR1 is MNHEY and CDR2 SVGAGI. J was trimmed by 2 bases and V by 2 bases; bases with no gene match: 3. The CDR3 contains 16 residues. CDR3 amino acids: CASSYAGTSGAYEQYF. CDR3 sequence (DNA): TGTGCCAGCAGTTACGCCGGGACTAGCGGGGCCTACGAGCAGTACTTC.

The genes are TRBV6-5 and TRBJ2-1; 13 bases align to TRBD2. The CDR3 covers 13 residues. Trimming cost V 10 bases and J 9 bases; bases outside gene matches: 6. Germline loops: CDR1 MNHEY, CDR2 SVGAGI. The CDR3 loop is CAIGLAGDGEQFF. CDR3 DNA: TGTGCCATTGGACTAGCGGGAGATGGTGAGCAGTTCTTC.

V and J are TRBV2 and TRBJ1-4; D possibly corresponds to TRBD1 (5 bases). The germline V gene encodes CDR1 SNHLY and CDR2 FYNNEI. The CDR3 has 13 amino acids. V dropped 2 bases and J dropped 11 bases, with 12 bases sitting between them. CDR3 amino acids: CASSETDGGKLFF. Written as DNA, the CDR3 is TGTGCCAGCAGTGAAACCGACGGGGGGAAACTGTTTTTT.

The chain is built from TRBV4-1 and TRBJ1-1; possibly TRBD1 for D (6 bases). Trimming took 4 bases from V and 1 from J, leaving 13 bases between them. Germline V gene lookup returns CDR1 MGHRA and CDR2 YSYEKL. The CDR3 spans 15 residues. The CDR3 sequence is CASSRPGTPNTEAFF. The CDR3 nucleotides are TGCGCCAGCAGCCGCCCCGGGACACCGAACACTGAAGCTTTCTTT.

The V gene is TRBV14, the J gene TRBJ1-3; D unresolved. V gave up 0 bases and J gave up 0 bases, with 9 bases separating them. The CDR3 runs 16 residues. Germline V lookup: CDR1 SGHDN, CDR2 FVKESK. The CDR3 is CASSQDQRGSGNTIYF. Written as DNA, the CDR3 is TGTGCCAGCAGCCAAGATCAAAGAGGCTCTGGAAACACCATATATTTT.

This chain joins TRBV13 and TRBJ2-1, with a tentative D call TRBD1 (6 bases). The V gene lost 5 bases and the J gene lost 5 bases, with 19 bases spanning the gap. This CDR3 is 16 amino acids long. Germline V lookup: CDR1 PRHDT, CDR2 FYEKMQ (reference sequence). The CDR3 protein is CASSPHPTGSNNEQFF. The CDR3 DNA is TGTGCCAGCAGCCCCCATCCGACAGGATCGAACAATGAGCAGTTCTTC.

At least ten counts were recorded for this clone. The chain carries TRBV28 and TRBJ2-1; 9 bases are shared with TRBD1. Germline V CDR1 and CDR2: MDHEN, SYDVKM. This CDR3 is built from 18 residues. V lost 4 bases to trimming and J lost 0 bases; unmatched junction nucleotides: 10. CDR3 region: CASSYPSRQGVSYNEQFF. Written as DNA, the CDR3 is TGTGCCAGCAGTTACCCCTCCCGACAGGGGGTCTCCTACAATGAGCAGTTCTTC.